The 31 T cell receptor beta chains presented below share a single source sample, sequenced in a study of blood T cell repertoires in COVID-19. The protocol was immunoSEQ multiplex PCR, while the TCRdb copy is restricted to in-frame clones and leaves out a portion. The sample shows roughly 170,000 clones, around 85% of them seen only once. The material sequenced was PBMCs or T cells enriched from blood (not recorded which). All receptors derive from a woman between 40 and 55 years old with acute COVID-19.

The chain couples TRBV3-1 (or the pseudogene TRBV3-2) to TRBJ2-5; D is undetermined. This CDR3 is built from 11 residues. Germline CDR1 is LGHDT and CDR2 is YNNKEL (reference sequence). V was trimmed by 1 base and J by 10 bases, leaving 7 bases between them. The CDR3 region has the DNA TGTGCCAGCAGCCAAGGAACAAGCCAGTACTTC. Its protein is CASSQGTSQYF.

This clone has only one observation. The rearrangement uses TRBV3-1 (or the pseudogene TRBV3-2) and TRBJ2-2; D not certain. V lost 0 bases, J lost 5 bases, and 7 bases lay in between. The CDR3 is made up of 14 amino acids. Germline V gene data show CDR1 as LGHDT and CDR2 as YNNKEL (reference sequence). This CDR3 is CASSQESKTGELFF. For the CDR3, the DNA is TGTGCCAGCAGCCAAGAGTCCAAAACCGGGGAGCTGTTTTTT.

This clone was counted many times. This chain connects TRBV9 to TRBJ2-1; 7 nucleotides agree with TRBD2. Germline CDR1 reads SGDLS; CDR2 reads YYNGEE. This CDR3 region has 15 residues. Unmatched junction bases numbered 9, after V lost 0 bases and J lost 9 bases. CDR3 DNA: TGTGCCAGCAGCGTAGGAACTAGCGTTGGGGGTGAGCAGTTCTTC. This codes for CASSVGTSVGGEQFF.

The rearrangement links TRBV25-1 to TRBJ1-2; 10 bases match TRBD1. Germline V gene data show CDR1 as MGHDK and CDR2 as SYGVNS. The CDR3 extends over 14 amino acids. The V and J ends lost 7 bases and 7 bases, in that order; junction bases with no gene match: 9. Here the CDR3 DNA reads TGTGCCAGCAAAGAGACAGGGGGCTCAAGTGGCTACACCTTC. Protein product: CASKETGGSSGYTF.

The chain has TRBV5-1 and TRBJ1-3; maybe TRBD1 (5 bases). V was pared by 1 base and J by 4 bases, with 15 bases between. Germline V lookup: CDR1 SGHRS, CDR2 YFSETQ. The CDR3 runs to 16 residues. The CDR3 sequence: CASSLSQTAGGNTIYF. The CDR3 DNA sequence: TGCGCCAGCAGCTTGTCCCAGACAGCGGGAGGAAACACCATATATTTT.

The J gene is TRBJ1-1, the V gene TRBV3-1 (or the pseudogene TRBV3-2); D is unresolved. V was shortened by 2 bases and J by 0 bases, with 10 bases between the two germline ends. CDR3 length: 15 amino acids. Germline V gene lookup returns CDR1 LGHDT and CDR2 YNNKEL (reference sequence). The CDR3 region is CASSQFGRMNTEAFF. Here the CDR3 DNA reads TGTGCCAGCAGCCAATTCGGTAGAATGAACACTGAAGCTTTCTTT.

The chain employs TRBV5-1 and TRBJ1-1; 7 positions agree with TRBD1. V shed 0 bases, J shed 8 bases, and the junction held 7 bases outside the gene matches. The CDR3 is 14 amino acids. Germline CDR1 SGHRS, CDR2 YFSETQ. CDR3 sequence (DNA): TGCGCCAGCAGCTTGGCCGAGCGGACAGGAGAAGCTTTCTTT. It yields the protein CASSLAERTGEAFF.

This sequence joins TRBV6-5 and TRBJ1-5, with a tentative D call TRBD1 (5 bases). The V gene lost 5 bases and the J gene lost 1 base, with 12 bases spanning the gap. This CDR3 is 15 amino acids long. Germline V gene sequence: CDR1 MNHEY, CDR2 SVGAGI. The CDR3 coding sequence is TGTGCCAGCAGTCCCAGGACACCGAGCAATCAGCCCCAGCATTTT. Translation: CASSPRTPSNQPQHF.

The chain has TRBV28 and TRBJ1-2; 9 bases map to TRBD1. There are 15 residues in the CDR3. V lost 2 bases to trimming and J lost 7 bases; unmatched junction nucleotides: 8. Germline CDR1 and CDR2: MDHEN and SYDVKM. As DNA, the CDR3 is TGTGCCAGCAGTTTAGTCGACAGGGGGTCTGGTGGCTACACCTTC. Translation gives CASSLVDRGSGGYTF.

CDR3 region: CASSLQGHRDEKLFF. The CDR3 bases are TGCGCCAGCAGCTTACAGGGTCATCGGGATGAAAAACTGTTTTTT. This sequence joins TRBV5-1 and TRBJ1-4, with D possibly matching TRBD1 (6 bases). Germline V gene sequence: CDR1 SGHRS, CDR2 YFSETQ. With 2 bases removed from V and 6 bases from J, the gap between germline ends came to 14 bases. This CDR3 region has 15 residues.

CDR3 bases: TGTGCCAGCACCCGGACAGGGGGCGACTATGGCTACACCTTC. Its translation: CASTRTGGDYGYTF. The V gene is TRBV6-5, the J gene TRBJ1-2; 11 nucleotides agree with TRBD1. From germline, CDR1 is MNHEY and CDR2 SVGAGI. The CDR3 consists of 14 residues. The V and J ends lost 7 bases and 3 bases, in that order; junction bases with no gene match: 4.

This clone has a count of ten or more. J is TRBJ2-5 and V is TRBV2; a weak D match, TRBD1 (6 bases). Germline CDR1 and CDR2: SNHLY and FYNNEI. The V end lost 6 bases, the J end lost 5 bases, and 10 bases lay between the germline ends. The length of the CDR3 is 12 residues. The CDR3 region is CASRTGSETQYF. CDR3 bases: TGTGCCAGCAGAACAGGGAGCGAGACCCAGTACTTC.

With regard to this clone: Germline and junction disagree at one end, which may indicate a read error. This chain links TRBV7-7 with TRBJ2-2; 13 nucleotides line up with TRBD2. This CDR3 is 18 amino acids long. Germline CDR1 and CDR2: SSHAT and FNYEAQ (reference sequence). The CDR3: CASSYGLAGDGYTGELFF. The CDR3 bases are TGTGCTAGCAGCTACGGACTAGCGGGAGATGGGTACACCGGGGAGCTGTTTTTT. Complete variable domain (other parts from reference TRBV7-7 and TRBJ2-2): GAGVSQSPRYKVTKRGQDVTLRCDPISSHATLYWYQQALGQGPEFLTYFNYEAQPDKSGLPSDRFSAERPEGSISTLTIQRTEQRDSAMYRCASSYGLAGDGYTGELFFGEGSRLTVL.

The chain links TRBV10-1 to TRBJ2-1, with 7 bases aligning to TRBD2. Germline CDR1 is WNHNN and CDR2 is SYGVQD (reference sequence). Trimming removed 0 bases from V and 9 bases from J; junction bases left unmatched: 5. This CDR3 is 14 amino acids long. CDR3 residues: CASSESGGPGEQFF. CDR3 bases: TGCGCCAGCAGTGAGTCGGGAGGGCCTGGTGAGCAGTTCTTC.

This chain uses TRBV27 with TRBJ1-1; 7 nucleotides align to TRBD1. This CDR3 has 13 residues. Germline CDR1 is MNHEY and CDR2 is SMNVEV (reference sequence). V lost 5 bases, J lost 3 bases, and 3 bases stayed unmatched. The CDR3 nucleotides read TGTGCCAGCAGTAGAACAGGGGACACTGAAGCTTTCTTT. Translation: CASSRTGDTEAFF.

For the CDR3, the DNA is TGCAGCGTTAGGTTAGGGGGCGCAGTAGGAGGCTACACCTTC. Amino acid sequence: CSVRLGGAVGGYTF. The chain combines TRBV29-1 with TRBJ1-2; 7 bases agree with TRBD1. With 5 bases clipped from V and 8 bases from J, the junction kept 14 bases outside the gene matches. Germline V lookup: CDR1 SQVTM, CDR2 ANQGSEA. The CDR3 runs to 14 residues.

The chain couples TRBV3-1 (or the pseudogene TRBV3-2) to TRBJ1-2; 7 bases match TRBD1. The CDR3 sequence is 14 residues long. Germline CDR1 reads LGHDT; CDR2 reads YNNKEL (reference sequence). Unmatched junction bases numbered 4, after V lost 5 bases and J lost 1 base. The CDR3 bases are TGTGCCAGCAGCTGGGGACAGCTTAACTATGGCTACACCTTC. It yields the protein CASSWGQLNYGYTF.

The rearrangement links TRBV29-1 to TRBJ2-7; 11 bases agree with TRBD2. V trimming: 4 bases; J trimming: 0 bases; junction bases outside the gene matches: 8. This CDR3 has 16 residues. Per germline, CDR1 SQVTM and CDR2 ANQGSEA. In DNA, the CDR3 is TGCAGCGTTGGTTTACTAGCGGGAGCGGGCTCCTACGAGCAGTACTTC. Translating gives CSVGLLAGAGSYEQYF.

The CDR3 spells CASSISQGRETQYF. The DNA for the CDR3 is TGTGCCAGCAGCATTAGTCAGGGGCGGGAGACCCAGTACTTC. This rearrangement joins TRBV7-9 to TRBJ2-5; TRBD1 might be the D (6 bases). The length of the CDR3 is 14 residues. V was clipped by 5 bases and J by 5 bases, with 15 bases between them. CDR1 and CDR2 (germline): SEHNR, FQNEAQ (reference sequence).

The chain uses TRBV7-9 and TRBJ2-2; D gene ambiguous. Germline CDR1 SEHNR, CDR2 FQNEAQ (reference sequence). V lost 5 bases and J 7 bases, leaving 5 bases between the germline ends. CDR3 size: 11 residues. As DNA, the CDR3 is TGTGCCAGCAGCCCACTCGGGGAGCTGTTTTTT. The encoded protein is CASSPLGELFF.

This clone showed up just once. The CDR3 reads CASTSRGWSTEAFF. The CDR3 coding sequence is TGTGCCAGCACCTCCAGGGGATGGAGCACTGAAGCTTTCTTT. The chain employs TRBV27 and TRBJ1-1, with D possibly TRBD1 on 6 matching bases. The CDR3 consists of 14 residues. Trimming removed 7 bases from V and 4 bases from J, with 16 bases in between. Germline CDR1 and CDR2: MNHEY and SMNVEV (reference sequence).

The chain links TRBV7-2 to TRBJ1-6; unclear D gene. The V end was cut by 2 bases, the J end by 0 bases, with 8 bases between. The CDR3 has 16 residues. CDR1 SGHTA and CDR2 FQGNSA come from the germline V gene. CDR3 sequence: CASSLRESSYNSPLHF. For the CDR3, the DNA is TGTGCCAGCAGCTTACGGGAGAGCTCCTATAATTCACCCCTCCACTTT. Using reference TRBV7-2 and TRBJ1-6 for the parts outside the CDR3, the full variable domain is GAGVSQSPSNKVTEKGKDVELRCDPISGHTALYWYRQSLGQGLEFLIYFQGNSAPDKSGLPSDRFSAERTGGSVSTLTIQRTQQEDSAVYLCASSLRESSYNSPLHFGNGTRLTVT.

This sequence joins TRBV3-1 (or the pseudogene TRBV3-2) and TRBJ2-1; 8 bases match TRBD2. Germline lookup yields CDR1 LGHDT and CDR2 YNNKEL (reference sequence). With V trimmed by 6 bases and J by 4 bases, 2 bases remained unmatched. The CDR3 runs to 13 residues. As DNA, the CDR3 is TGTGCCAGCAGGTCTAGCGGGTACAATGAGCAGTTCTTC. Translated: CASRSSGYNEQFF.

On this clone: The junction does not match germline at one end; this may be a read error. The gene calls are TRBV7-7 and TRBJ2-1; D is perhaps TRBD1 (6 bases). The CDR3 totals 13 residues. Germline-derived CDR1 and CDR2 are SSHAT and FNYEAQ (reference sequence). The CDR3 sequence: CASSQGQYNEQFF. DNA of the CDR3: TGTGCTAGCAGCCAGGGACAATACAATGAGCAGTTCTTC.

The V and J genes are TRBV6-1 and TRBJ1-5; D is uncertain. This CDR3 region has 16 residues. Germline V gives CDR1 MNHNS, CDR2 SASEGT. Trimming shortened V by 0 bases and J by 2 bases, and 11 bases separated the two germline ends. CDR3 bases: TGTGCCAGCAGTGAAGCGATTTGGCAGGGCAATCAGCCCCAGCATTTT. Protein sequence: CASSEAIWQGNQPQHF.

V usage is TRBV5-4 and J usage is TRBJ2-1; 7 bases fit TRBD1. The CDR3 has 14 residues. V was clipped by 4 bases and J by 6 bases; unmatched bases: 7. Germline V lookup: CDR1 SGHNT, CDR2 YYREEE (reference sequence). Here the CDR3 reads CASSRDSGGNEQFF. In DNA, the CDR3 is TGTGCCAGCAGCCGGGACAGTGGGGGCAATGAGCAGTTCTTC.

The chain combines TRBV5-1 with TRBJ2-4, with D possibly being TRBD2 (5 bases). There are 15 residues in the CDR3. In germline, CDR1 is SGHRS, CDR2 YFSETQ. V lost 4 bases and J lost 8, with 19 bases in between. For the CDR3, the DNA is TGCGCCAGCAGCCCTCTAAGAGGGCTCAGTGACATTCAGTACTTC. This gives the protein CASSPLRGLSDIQYF.

The gene calls are TRBV29-1 and TRBJ2-1; the D gene is possibly TRBD1 (6 bases). Germline V gene data show CDR1 as SQVTM and CDR2 as ANQGSEA. Between the trimmed V and J ends, which lost 6 bases and 0 bases, there was a span of 12 bases. The CDR3 length is 14 residues. This CDR3 is CSVEDSSSYNEQFF. The CDR3 nucleotides read TGCAGCGTGGAGGACAGCAGCTCCTACAATGAGCAGTTCTTC.

This clone has just a few counts. The rearrangement joins TRBV11-2 to TRBJ1-1; D gene uncertain. V was trimmed by 0 bases and J by 7 bases, leaving 12 bases between them. CDR1 SGHAT and CDR2 FQNNGV come from the germline V gene. The CDR3 extends over 14 amino acids. In DNA, the CDR3 is TGTGCCAGCAGCTTAGATCGAGGGCTTCTTGAAGCTTTCTTT. This encodes CASSLDRGLLEAFF.

This chain joins TRBV29-1 and TRBJ2-5; 8 bases are a match to TRBD2. Germline CDR1 and CDR2: SQVTM and ANQGSEA. The junction had 11 bases not matched to a gene; V was cut back by 4 bases and J by 1 base. This CDR3 region has 16 residues. The CDR3: CSVGGGITSGQETQYF. The DNA for the CDR3 is TGCAGCGTTGGGGGCGGGATTACTAGCGGCCAAGAGACCCAGTACTTC.

This clone showed up just a few times. The CDR3 DNA follows: TGTGCCAGCAGTTGGACCTCGGAGCGGGGCAATGAGCAGTTCTTC. This codes for CASSWTSERGNEQFF. This chain links TRBV27 with TRBJ2-1; TRBD2 matches at 7 bases. CDR3 size: 15 residues. The germline V gene encodes CDR1 MNHEY and CDR2 SMNVEV (reference sequence). After removal of 4 bases from V and 6 bases from J, the junction contained 9 bases not matched to a gene.